This T cell receptor beta chain stems from a study of OX40 agonist ivuxolimab in advanced cancers. Study-wide context: Eligibility admitted prior anti-PD-1, anti-PD-L1 or anti-CTLA-4 therapy; 40% to 50% had some. Partial responses were achieved by three patients: one hepatocellular carcinoma, two cutaneous melanoma.

Germline V gene data show CDR1 as LNHDA and CDR2 as SQIVND (reference sequence). V trimming: 3 bases; J trimming: 2 bases; junction bases outside the gene matches: 3. This CDR3 is built from 16 residues. Here immunoSEQ multiplex PCR was the method, and the copy in TCRdb shows in-frame clones only, minus some. The sample has about 27,000 clones, around 88% seen once; the top ten hold approximately 28%. The specimen comprised CD4+ or CD8+ T cells sorted from blood, sampled in a trial of the OX40 agonist ivuxolimab. V and J are TRBV19 and TRBJ2-3; TRBD2 aligns across 12 bases. This receptor was taken from an adult with an advanced solid tumor such as melanoma, head and neck, liver or kidney cancer. The CDR3 spells CASSIGLAGFTDTQYF. The CDR3 bases are TGTGCCAGTAGTATTGGACTAGCGGGGTTCACAGATACGCAGTATTTT.